This T cell receptor (beta chain) was captured in a study of blood T cell repertoires in COVID-19. On the study more broadly: Sites in the United States, Italy and Spain provided acute and convalescent COVID-19 samples.

The V gene lost 7 bases and the J gene lost 1 base, with 11 bases spanning the gap. This CDR3 spans 13 amino acids. Germline V gives CDR1 SGDLS, CDR2 YYNGEE. Assay: immunoSEQ multiplex PCR; the TCRdb copy retains only in-frame clones and omits some. The sample has about 280,000 clones, 88% seen once. Sequencing input: peripheral blood. This sequence was found in a man aged 18 to 35 with active or convalescent COVID-19. This rearrangement joins TRBV9 to TRBJ1-1; D uncertain. CDR3 region: CASAGMENTEAFF. CDR3 sequence (DNA): TGTGCCAGCGCCGGGATGGAGAACACTGAAGCTTTCTTT.